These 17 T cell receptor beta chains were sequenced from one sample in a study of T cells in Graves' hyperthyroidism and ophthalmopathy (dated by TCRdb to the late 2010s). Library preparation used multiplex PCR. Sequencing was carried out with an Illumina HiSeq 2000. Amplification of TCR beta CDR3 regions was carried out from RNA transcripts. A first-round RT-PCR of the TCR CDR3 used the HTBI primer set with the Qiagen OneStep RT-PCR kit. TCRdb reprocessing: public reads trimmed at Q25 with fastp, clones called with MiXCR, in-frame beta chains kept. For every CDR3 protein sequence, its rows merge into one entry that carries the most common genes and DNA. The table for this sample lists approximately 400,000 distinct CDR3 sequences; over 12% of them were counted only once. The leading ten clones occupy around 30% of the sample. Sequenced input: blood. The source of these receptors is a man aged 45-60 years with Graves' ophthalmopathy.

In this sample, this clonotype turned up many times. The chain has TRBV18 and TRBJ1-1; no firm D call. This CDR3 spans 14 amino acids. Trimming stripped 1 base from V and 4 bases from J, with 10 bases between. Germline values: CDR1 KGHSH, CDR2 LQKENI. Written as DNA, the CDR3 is TGTGCCAGCTCACCACTGTCCGAGAGCACTGAAGCTTTCTTT. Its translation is CASSPLSESTEAFF.

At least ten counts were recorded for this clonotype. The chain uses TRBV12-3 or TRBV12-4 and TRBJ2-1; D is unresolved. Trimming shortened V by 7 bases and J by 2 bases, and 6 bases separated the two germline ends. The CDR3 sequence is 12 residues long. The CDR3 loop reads CASTLAYNEQFF. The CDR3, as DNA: TGTGCCAGCACCCTAGCCTACAATGAGCAGTTCTTC.

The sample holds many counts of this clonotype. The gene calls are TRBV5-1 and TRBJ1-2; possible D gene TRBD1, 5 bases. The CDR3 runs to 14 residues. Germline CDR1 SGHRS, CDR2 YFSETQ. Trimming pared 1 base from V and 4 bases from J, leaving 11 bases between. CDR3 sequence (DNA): TGCGCCAGCAGCTTGAATACCGACAGCTATGGCTACACCTTC. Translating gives CASSLNTDSYGYTF.

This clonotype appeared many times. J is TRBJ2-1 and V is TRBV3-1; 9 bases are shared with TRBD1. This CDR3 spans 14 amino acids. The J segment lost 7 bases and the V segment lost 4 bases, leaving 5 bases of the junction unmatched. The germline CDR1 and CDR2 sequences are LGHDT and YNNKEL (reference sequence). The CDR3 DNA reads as TGTGCCAGCAGCCGAGGACAGGGGAGGAATGAGCAGTTCTTC. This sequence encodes CASSRGQGRNEQFF.

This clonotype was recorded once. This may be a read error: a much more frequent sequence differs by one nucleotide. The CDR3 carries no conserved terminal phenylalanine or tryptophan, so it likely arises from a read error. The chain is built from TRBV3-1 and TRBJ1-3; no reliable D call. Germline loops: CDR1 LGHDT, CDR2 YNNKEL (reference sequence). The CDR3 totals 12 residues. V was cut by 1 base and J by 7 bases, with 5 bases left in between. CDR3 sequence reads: CASSQVSNTIYS. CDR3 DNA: TGTGCCAGCAGCCAAGTCAGTAACACCATATATTCT.

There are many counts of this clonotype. CDR3: CARRKGNTEAFF. Written as DNA, the CDR3 is TGTGCCCGCCGAAAGGGGAACACTGAAGCTTTCTTT. The rearrangement joins TRBV30 to TRBJ1-1; D unresolved. Germline lookup yields CDR1 GTSNPN and CDR2 SVGIG (reference sequence). There are 12 residues in the CDR3. V was trimmed by 8 bases and J by 1 base, leaving 11 bases between them.

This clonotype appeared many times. CDR3 in DNA: TGTGCCAGCAGCTTAGTCCCCCAGGGTCTTTTCAATGAGCAGTTCTTC. Its translation is CASSLVPQGLFNEQFF. The chain carries TRBV11-3 and TRBJ2-1; a possible D gene is TRBD1 (5 bases). The CDR3 has 16 residues. CDR1 SGHNT and CDR2 YENEEA come from the germline V gene. Trimming shortened V by 1 base and J by 6 bases, and 16 bases separated the two germline ends.

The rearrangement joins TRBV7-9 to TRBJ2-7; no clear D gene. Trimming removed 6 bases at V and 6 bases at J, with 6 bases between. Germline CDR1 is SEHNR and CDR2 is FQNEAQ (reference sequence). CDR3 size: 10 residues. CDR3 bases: TGTGCCAGCAGTGGGTCCGAGCAGTACTTC. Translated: CASSGSEQYF.

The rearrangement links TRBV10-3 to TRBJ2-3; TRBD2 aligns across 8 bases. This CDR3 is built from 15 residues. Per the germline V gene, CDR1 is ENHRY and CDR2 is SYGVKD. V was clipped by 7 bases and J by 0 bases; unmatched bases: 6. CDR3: CAIMSGRESTDTQYF. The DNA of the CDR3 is TGTGCCATCATGTCCGGGAGGGAAAGCACAGATACGCAGTATTTT.

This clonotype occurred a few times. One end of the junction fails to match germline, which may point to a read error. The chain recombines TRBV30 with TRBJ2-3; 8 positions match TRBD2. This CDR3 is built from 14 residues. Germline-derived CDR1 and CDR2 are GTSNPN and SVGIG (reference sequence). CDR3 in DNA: TGTGCCTGGAGTGTCTGGACTAGCACAGATACGCGGTATTTT. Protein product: CAWSVWTSTDTRYF.

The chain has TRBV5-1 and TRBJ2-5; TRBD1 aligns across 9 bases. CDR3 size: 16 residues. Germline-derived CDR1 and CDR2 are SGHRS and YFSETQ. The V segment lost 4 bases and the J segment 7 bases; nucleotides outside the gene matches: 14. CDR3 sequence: CASSPITTGGAGTQYF. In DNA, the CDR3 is TGCGCCAGCAGCCCTATTACGACAGGGGGGGCAGGGACCCAGTACTTC. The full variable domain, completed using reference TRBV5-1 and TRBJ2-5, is KAGVTQTPRYLIKTRGQQVTLSCSPISGHRSVSWYQQTPGQGLQFLFEYFSETQRNKGNFPGRFSGRQFSNSRSEMNVSTLELGDSALYLCASSPITTGGAGTQYFGPGTRLLVL.

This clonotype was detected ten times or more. For the CDR3, the DNA is TGTGCCACCGTTTATGGGGGAGGGCCGGACAATGAGCAGTTCTTC. Amino acid sequence: CATVYGGGPDNEQFF. The V gene is TRBV24-1, the J gene TRBJ2-1; 7 bases are shared with TRBD2. Trimming took 9 bases from V and 5 from J; bases not matched to a gene: 12. CDR3 size: 15 residues. Germline V gives CDR1 KGHDR, CDR2 SFDVKD.

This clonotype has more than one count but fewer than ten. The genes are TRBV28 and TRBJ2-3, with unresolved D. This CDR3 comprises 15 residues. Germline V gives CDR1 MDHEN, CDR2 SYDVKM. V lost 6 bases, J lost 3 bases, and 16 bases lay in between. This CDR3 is CASRPSPTPTDTQYF. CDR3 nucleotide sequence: TGTGCCAGCAGGCCGAGCCCGACTCCTACAGATACGCAGTATTTT.

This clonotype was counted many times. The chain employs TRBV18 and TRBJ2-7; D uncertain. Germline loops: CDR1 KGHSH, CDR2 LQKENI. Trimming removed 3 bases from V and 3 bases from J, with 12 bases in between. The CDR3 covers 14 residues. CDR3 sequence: CASSPSPTHYEQYF. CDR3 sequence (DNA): TGTGCCAGCTCACCCTCCCCGACCCACTACGAGCAGTACTTC.

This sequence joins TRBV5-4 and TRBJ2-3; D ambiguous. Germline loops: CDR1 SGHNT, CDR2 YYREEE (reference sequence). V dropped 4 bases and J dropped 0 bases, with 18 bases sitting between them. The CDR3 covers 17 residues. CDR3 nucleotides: TGTGCCAGCAGCCAAGACGGGCCGACTTCTAGCACAGATACGCAGTATTTT. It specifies CASSQDGPTSSTDTQYF.

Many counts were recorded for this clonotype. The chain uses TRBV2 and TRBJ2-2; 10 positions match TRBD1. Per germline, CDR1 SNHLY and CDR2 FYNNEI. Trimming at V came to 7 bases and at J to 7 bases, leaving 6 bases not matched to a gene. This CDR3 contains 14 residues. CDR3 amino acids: CASMLGQGIGELFF. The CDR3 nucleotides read TGTGCCAGCATGTTGGGACAGGGGATCGGGGAGCTGTTTTTT.

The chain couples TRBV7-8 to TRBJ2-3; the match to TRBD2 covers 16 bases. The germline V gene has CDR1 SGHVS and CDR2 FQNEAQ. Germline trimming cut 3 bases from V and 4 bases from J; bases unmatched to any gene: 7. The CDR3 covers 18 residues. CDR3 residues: CASSLAPGLAGGADTQYF. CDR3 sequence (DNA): TGTGCCAGCAGCTTGGCCCCGGGACTAGCGGGAGGGGCAGATACGCAGTATTTT.